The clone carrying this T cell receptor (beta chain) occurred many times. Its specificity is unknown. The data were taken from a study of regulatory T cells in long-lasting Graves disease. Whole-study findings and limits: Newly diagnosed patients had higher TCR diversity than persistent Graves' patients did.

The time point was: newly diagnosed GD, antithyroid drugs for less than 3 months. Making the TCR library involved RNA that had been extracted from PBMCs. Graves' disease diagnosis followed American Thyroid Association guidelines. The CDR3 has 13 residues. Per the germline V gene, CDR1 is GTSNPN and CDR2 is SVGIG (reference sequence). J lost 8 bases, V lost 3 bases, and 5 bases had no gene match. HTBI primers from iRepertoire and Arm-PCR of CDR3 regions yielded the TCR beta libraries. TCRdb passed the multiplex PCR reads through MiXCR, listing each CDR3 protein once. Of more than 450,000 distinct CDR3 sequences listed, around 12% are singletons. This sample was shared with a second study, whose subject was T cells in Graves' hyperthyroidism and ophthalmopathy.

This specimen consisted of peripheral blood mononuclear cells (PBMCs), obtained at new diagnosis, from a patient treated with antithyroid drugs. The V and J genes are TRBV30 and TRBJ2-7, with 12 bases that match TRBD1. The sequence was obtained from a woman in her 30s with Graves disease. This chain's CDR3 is CAWSPGTGGKQYF. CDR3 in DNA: TGTGCCTGGAGCCCCGGGACAGGGGGCAAGCAGTACTTC.